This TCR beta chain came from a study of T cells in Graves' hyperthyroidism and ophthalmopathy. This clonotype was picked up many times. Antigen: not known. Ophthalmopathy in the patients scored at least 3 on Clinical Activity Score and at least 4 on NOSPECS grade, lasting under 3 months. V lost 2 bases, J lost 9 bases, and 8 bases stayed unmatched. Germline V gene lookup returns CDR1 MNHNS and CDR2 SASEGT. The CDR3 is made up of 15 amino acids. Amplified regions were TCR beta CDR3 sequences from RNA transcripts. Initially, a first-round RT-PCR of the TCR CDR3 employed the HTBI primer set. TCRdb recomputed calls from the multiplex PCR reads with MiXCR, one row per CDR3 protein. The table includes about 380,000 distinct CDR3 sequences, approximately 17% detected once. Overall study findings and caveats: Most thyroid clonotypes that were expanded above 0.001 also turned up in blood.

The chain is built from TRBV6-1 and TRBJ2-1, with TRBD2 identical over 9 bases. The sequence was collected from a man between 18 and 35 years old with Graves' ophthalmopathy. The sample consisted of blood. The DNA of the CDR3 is TGTGCCAGCAGTGAATCTGCGGGGGGGCCGGGTGAGCAGTTCTTC. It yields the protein CASSESAGGPGEQFF.